Following are 13 T cell receptor beta chains from one sample sequenced in a study of OX40 agonist ivuxolimab in advanced cancers. Sequencing was performed with immunoSEQ multiplex PCR; in TCRdb, only in-frame clones are kept and a portion is missing. The data contain under 90,000 clones, approximately 88% of them seen just once; the ten biggest clones take up over 2%. The source was CD4+ or CD8+ T cells sorted from blood, collected in a trial of the OX40 agonist ivuxolimab. The receptors derive from an adult with an advanced solid tumor such as melanoma, head and neck, liver or kidney cancer.

A single count supports this clone. This sequence joins TRBV7-9 and TRBJ2-6; D gene uncertain. CDR1 SEHNR and CDR2 FQNEAQ come from the germline V gene (reference sequence). The CDR3 spans 15 residues. V gave up 5 bases and J gave up 4 bases, with 12 bases separating them. CDR3 region: CASSPLGSGANVLTF. The CDR3 DNA reads TGTGCCAGCAGCCCCTTGGGGTCGGGGGCCAACGTCCTGACTTTC.

The gene calls are TRBV30 and TRBJ2-5, with a weak D call TRBD1 (6 bases). Germline V gene data show CDR1 as GTSNPN and CDR2 as SVGIG (reference sequence). The V and J ends lost 0 bases and 4 bases respectively, with 9 bases between them. This CDR3 has 13 amino acids. For the CDR3, the DNA is TGTGCCTGGAGTGTAATGGGGGCAGAGACCCAGTACTTC. It translates to CAWSVMGAETQYF.

CDR3 sequence (DNA): TGCGCCAGCAGCTGGACCTTAGCTGCTCCCAGGGGCGAGCAGTACTTC. The encoded protein is CASSWTLAAPRGEQYF. The V call is TRBV5-1, the J call TRBJ2-7; perhaps TRBD1 as D (6 bases). The V end lost 3 bases, the J end lost 6 bases, and 22 bases lay between the germline ends. CDR1 is SGHRS and CDR2 is YFSETQ in the germline V gene. The CDR3 sequence is 16 residues long. Full variable domain (missing parts from reference TRBV5-1 and TRBJ2-7): KAGVTQTPRYLIKTRGQQVTLSCSPISGHRSVSWYQQTPGQGLQFLFEYFSETQRNKGNFPGRFSGRQFSNSRSEMNVSTLELGDSALYLCASSWTLAAPRGEQYFGPGTRLTVT.

The chain recombines TRBV7-3 with TRBJ1-5; D possibly corresponds to TRBD1 (5 bases). V dropped 3 bases and J dropped 9 bases, with 18 bases sitting between them. The CDR3 consists of 15 residues. Germline CDR1 SGHTA, CDR2 FQGTGA. CDR3 residues: CASSLTPGPEGPQHF. The CDR3 DNA reads TGTGCCAGCAGCTTGACACCGGGACCGGAGGGGCCCCAGCATTTT.

The chain employs TRBV19 and TRBJ2-1; the D gene is possibly TRBD2 (5 bases). Germline CDR1 reads LNHDA; CDR2 reads SQIVND (reference sequence). CDR3 size: 17 residues. V lost 4 bases, J lost 3 bases, and 19 bases lay in between. CDR3: CASSNSARTPVYNEQFF. The CDR3 region has the DNA TGTGCCAGTAGTAACAGTGCCAGGACTCCCGTCTACAATGAGCAGTTCTTC. The variable domain in full, completed from reference TRBV19 and TRBJ2-1, reads DGGITQSPKYLFRKEGQNVTLSCEQNLNHDAMYWYRQDPGQGLRLIYYSQIVNDFQKGDIAEGYSVSREKKESFPLTVTSAQKNPTAFYLCASSNSARTPVYNEQFFGPGTRLTVL.

V and J are TRBV5-1 and TRBJ2-2; 8 bases match TRBD2. Trimming took 5 bases from V and 0 from J; bases not matched to a gene: 15. Germline assignment: CDR1 SGHRS and CDR2 YFSETQ. The length of the CDR3 is 19 residues. The CDR3 spells CASRRASGSLIANTGELFF. CDR3 DNA sequence: TGCGCCAGCAGGAGGGCTAGCGGGTCTCTAATCGCGAACACCGGGGAGCTGTTTTTT.

The rearrangement uses TRBV25-1 and TRBJ1-2; D gene unclear. Trimming stripped 2 bases from V and 0 bases from J, with 7 bases between. The CDR3 runs 14 residues. CDR1 and CDR2 from the germline V gene are MGHDK and SYGVNS. As DNA, the CDR3 is TGTGCCAGCAGTGAAGAGAATTCTAACTATGGCTACACCTTC. This translates into CASSEENSNYGYTF.

This chain joins TRBV7-2 and TRBJ2-7, with 8 bases fitting TRBD2. The CDR3 loop spans 14 amino acids. Looked up from germline, CDR1 is SGHTA and CDR2 is FQGNSA. J was trimmed by 0 bases and V by 8 bases; bases with no gene match: 6. The CDR3 reads CASSREGLSYEQYF. CDR3 DNA: TGTGCCAGCTCACGGGAGGGGCTCTCCTACGAGCAGTACTTC.

This clone was found a few times. This chain joins TRBV6-5 and TRBJ2-2, with D perhaps assigned TRBD1 or TRBD2 (5 bases each). From germline, CDR1 is MNHEY and CDR2 SVGAGI. V was shortened by 2 bases and J by 4 bases, with 14 bases between the two germline ends. The CDR3 covers 16 residues. CDR3 nucleotide sequence: TGTGCCAGCAGTTACCCGGACGGGGCGACCACCGGGGAGCTGTTTTTT. Protein product: CASSYPDGATTGELFF.

The rearrangement joins TRBV5-6 to TRBJ1-1; 8 bases line up with TRBD1. Losses at the gene ends were 4 bases for V and 10 bases for J; bases not matched to a gene: 6. The CDR3 length is 12 residues. Per germline, CDR1 SGHDT and CDR2 YYEEEE. The CDR3 protein is CASSPGQGRAFF. The CDR3 bases are TGTGCCAGCAGCCCAGGACAGGGCAGAGCTTTCTTT.

The rearrangement uses TRBV7-2 and TRBJ1-6; 7 positions agree with TRBD1. Germline V CDR1 and CDR2: SGHTA, FQGNSA. This CDR3 has 15 residues. The V gene end was trimmed by 4 bases and the J gene end by 6 bases; junction bases not matched to a gene: 6. The CDR3 DNA is TGTGCCAGCAGCTGGGGGGACAGCGGTAATTCACCCCTCCACTTT. It translates to CASSWGDSGNSPLHF.

This chain uses TRBV5-8 with TRBJ1-5, with 9 bases that match TRBD1. The V gene's germline CDR1 is SGHTS and CDR2 YDEGEE. Trimming took 0 bases from V and 16 from J; bases not matched to a gene: 2. CDR3 length: 11 amino acids. CDR3 bases: TGTGCCAGCAGCTTGGACAGGGGGCTCCATTTT. As protein: CASSLDRGLHF.

In this sample, this clone turned up once. A much larger clone lies a single base off, so this may be a read error. V and J are TRBV5-5 and TRBJ1-5, with a possible D match to TRBD1 (5 bases). V lost 2 bases and J lost 5, with 5 bases in between. The CDR3 extends over 12 amino acids. Germline CDR1 reads SGHKS; CDR2 reads YYEKEE (reference sequence). CDR3 region: CASSLGDQPQHF. DNA for the CDR3: TGTGCCAGCAGCTTAGGGGATCAGCCCCAGCATTTT. Using reference TRBV5-5 and TRBJ1-5 for the parts outside the CDR3, the full variable domain is DAGVTQSPTHLIKTRGQQVTLRCSPISGHKSVSWYQQVLGQGPQFIFQYYEKEERGRGNFPDRFSARQFPNYSSELNVNALLLGDSALYLCASSLGDQPQHFGDGTRLSIL.